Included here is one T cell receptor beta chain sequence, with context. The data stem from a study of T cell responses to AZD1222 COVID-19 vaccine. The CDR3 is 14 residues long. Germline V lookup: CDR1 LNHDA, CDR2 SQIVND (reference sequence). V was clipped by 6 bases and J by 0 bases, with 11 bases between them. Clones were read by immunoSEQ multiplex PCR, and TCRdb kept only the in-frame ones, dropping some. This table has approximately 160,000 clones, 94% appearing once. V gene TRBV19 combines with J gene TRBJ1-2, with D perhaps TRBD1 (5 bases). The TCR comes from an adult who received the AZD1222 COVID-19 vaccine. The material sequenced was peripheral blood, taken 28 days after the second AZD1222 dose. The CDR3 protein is CASRLDSTNYGYTF. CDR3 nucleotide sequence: TGTGCCAGTAGACTAGACAGTACTAACTATGGCTACACCTTC.